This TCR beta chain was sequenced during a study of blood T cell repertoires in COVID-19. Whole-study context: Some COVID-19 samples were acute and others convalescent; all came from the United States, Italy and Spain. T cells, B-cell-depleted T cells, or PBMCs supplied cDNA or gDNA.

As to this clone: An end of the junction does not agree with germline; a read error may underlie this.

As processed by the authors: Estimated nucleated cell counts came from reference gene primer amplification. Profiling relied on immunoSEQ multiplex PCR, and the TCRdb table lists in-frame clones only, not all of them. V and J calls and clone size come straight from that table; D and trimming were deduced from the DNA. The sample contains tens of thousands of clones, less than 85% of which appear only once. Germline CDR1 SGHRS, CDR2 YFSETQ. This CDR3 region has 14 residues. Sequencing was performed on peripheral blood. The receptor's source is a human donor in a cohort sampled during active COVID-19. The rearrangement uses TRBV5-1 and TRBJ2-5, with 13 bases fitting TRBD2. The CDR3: CASSHTSGGAPGDF. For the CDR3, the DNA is TGCGCCAGCAGCCACACTAGCGGGGGGGCGCCTGGTGACTTC.